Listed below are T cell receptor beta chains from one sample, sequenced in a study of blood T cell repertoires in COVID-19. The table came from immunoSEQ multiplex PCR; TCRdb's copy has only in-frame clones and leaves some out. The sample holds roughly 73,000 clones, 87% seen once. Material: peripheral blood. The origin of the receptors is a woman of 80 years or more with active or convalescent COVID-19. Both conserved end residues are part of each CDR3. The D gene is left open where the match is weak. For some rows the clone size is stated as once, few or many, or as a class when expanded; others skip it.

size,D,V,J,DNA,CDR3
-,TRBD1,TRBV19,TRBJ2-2,TGTGCCAGTACCCCGACAGGGTTGTTGTCCGGGGAGCTGTTTTTT,CASTPTGLLSGELFF
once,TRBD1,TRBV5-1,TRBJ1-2,TGCGCCAGCAGCAGGAGTGGTCAGGGGGAGGATTATGGCTACACCTTC,CASSRSGQGEDYGYTF
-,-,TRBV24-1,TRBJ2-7,TGTGCCACCAGTGGAGACACTTGGCATTACGAGCAGTACTTC,CATSGDTWHYEQYF
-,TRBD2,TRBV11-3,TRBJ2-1,TGTGCCAGCAGCTTCTCAGGGACTAGCGTGGCTGATGAGCAGTTCTTC,CASSFSGTSVADEQFF
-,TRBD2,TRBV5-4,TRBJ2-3,TGTGCCAGCAGCTCTCGGACTAGCGGAGATACGCAGTATTTT,CASSSRTSGDTQYF
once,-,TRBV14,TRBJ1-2,TGTGCCAGCTGGGGGCTAGAGGGCTACACCTTC,CASWGLEGYTF
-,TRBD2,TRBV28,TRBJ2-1,TGTGCCAGCAGTTTAGCGGGAGCGGGGGGCTTCAATGAGCAGTTCTTC,CASSLAGAGGFNEQFF
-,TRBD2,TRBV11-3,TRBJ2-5,TGTGCCAGCAGCTTAGGCCTAGCGGGGGGCCACGTTCAAGAGACCCAGTACTTC,CASSLGLAGGHVQETQYF
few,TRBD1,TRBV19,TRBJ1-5,TGTGCCAGTAGCCCGACGGACAGGGGACGTAATCAGCCCCAGCATTTT,CASSPTDRGRNQPQHF
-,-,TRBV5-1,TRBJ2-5,TGCGCCAGGAAGAAAAGCCTGCGGGAGACCCAGTACTTC,CARKKSLRETQYF
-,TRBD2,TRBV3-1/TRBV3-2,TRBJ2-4,TGTGCCAGCAGCCGTAGACTAGCGGGGGGTCTAGCCAAAAACATTCAGTACTTC,CASSRRLAGGLAKNIQYF
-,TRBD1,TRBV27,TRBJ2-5,TGTGCCAGCAGACAGGGGAATCAAGAGACCCAGTACTTC,CASRQGNQETQYF
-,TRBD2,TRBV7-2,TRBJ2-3,TGTGCCAGCAGCCCCGGCGGGGGGGCCCCAGATACGCAGTATTTT,CASSPGGGAPDTQYF
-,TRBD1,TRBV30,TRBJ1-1,TGTGCCTGGAGTAACACCCGACAGGGAGGATACACTGAAGCTTTCTTT,CAWSNTRQGGYTEAFF
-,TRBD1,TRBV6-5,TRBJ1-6,TGTGCCAGCAGTCGAAAAACAGGGGTGGAATCACCCCTCCACTTT,CASSRKTGVESPLHF
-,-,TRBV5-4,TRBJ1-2,TGTGCCAGCAGCTTTTCGGAGAACTATGGCTACACCTTC,CASSFSENYGYTF
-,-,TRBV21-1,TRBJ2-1,TGTGCCAGCAGCAAAGCGCCCGGCCGGGACAGGGGGCGCAGGGGGCAGTTCTTC,CASSKAPGRDRGRRGQFF
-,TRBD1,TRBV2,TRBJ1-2,TGTGCCAGCAGGGGGACAGGGGTCCCCTATGGCTACACCTTC,CASRGTGVPYGYTF
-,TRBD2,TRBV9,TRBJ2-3,TGTGCCAGCAGCGCCCGAGCGGGGGGGCTTGCGGATACGCAGTATTTT,CASSARAGGLADTQYF
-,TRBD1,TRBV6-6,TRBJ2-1,TGTGCCAGCAGTTCGAATACAGGGGTATGGCAGTTCTTC,CASSSNTGVWQFF
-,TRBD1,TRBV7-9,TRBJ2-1,TGTGCCAGCAGCGCCAGACAGGGTTTCGATGAGCAGTTCTTC,CASSARQGFDEQFF
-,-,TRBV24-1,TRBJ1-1,TGTGCCACCACAGGGTTGGAAGCTTTCTTT,CATTGLEAFF
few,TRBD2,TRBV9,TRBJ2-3,TGTGCCACCCAAAGAGGCCCGACTAGCGGAAACACAGATACGCAGTATTTT,CATQRGPTSGNTDTQYF
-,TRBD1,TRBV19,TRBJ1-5,TGTGCCAGTAGTCCCTCGACAGGGGGCATTAATCAGCCCCAGCATTTT,CASSPSTGGINQPQHF
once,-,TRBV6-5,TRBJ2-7,TGTGCCAGCAGGGATAGGGGGTTTTACGAGCAGTACTTC,CASRDRGFYEQYF
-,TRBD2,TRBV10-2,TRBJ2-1,TGCGCCAGCGCCGGGGGTAGCGGGGGGGACTATGAGCAGTTCTTC,CASAGGSGGDYEQFF
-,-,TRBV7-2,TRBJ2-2,TGTGCCAGCAGCTTAGTCCGGGGGTGGGGTGAGGAGCTGTTTTTT,CASSLVRGWGEELFF
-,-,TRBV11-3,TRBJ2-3,TGTGCCAGCAGCTTATATCCAGATACGCAGTATTTT,CASSLYPDTQYF
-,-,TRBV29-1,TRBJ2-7,TGCAGCGCAAAGGAGACAGGTTTATACGAGCAGTACTTC,CSAKETGLYEQYF
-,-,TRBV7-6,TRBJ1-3,TGTGCCAGCAGCTTATTCCAGACAACTGGAAACACCATATATTTT,CASSLFQTTGNTIYF
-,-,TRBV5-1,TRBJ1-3,TGCGCCAGCAGCTTGGATGCGGTAGGAAACACCATATATTTT,CASSLDAVGNTIYF
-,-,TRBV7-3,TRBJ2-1,TGTGCCAGCAGCTTAATGTCGGCAGGGGCGGAGAATGAGCAGTTCTTC,CASSLMSAGAENEQFF
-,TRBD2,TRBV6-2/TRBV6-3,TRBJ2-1,TGTGCCAGCAGCTTAGGACTAGCGGGGAATGAGCAGTTCTTC,CASSLGLAGNEQFF
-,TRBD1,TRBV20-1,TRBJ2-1,TGCAGTGCCCAACAGGGGAACGAGCAGTTCTTC,CSAQQGNEQFF
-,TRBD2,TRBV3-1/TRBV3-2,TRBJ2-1,TGTGCCAGCAGCCAAGTACGACTAGCGCGTAACAATGAGCAGTTCTTC,CASSQVRLARNNEQFF
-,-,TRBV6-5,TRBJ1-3,TGTGCCAGCATGATCAGGGCTGGAAACACCATATATTTT,CASMIRAGNTIYF
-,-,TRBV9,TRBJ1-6,TGTGCCAGCAGCCTTCCCAATTCACCCCTCCACTTT,CASSLPNSPLHF
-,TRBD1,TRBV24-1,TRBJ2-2,TGTGCCACCAGGCCAGGGGGCGGTGGGAACACCGGGGAGCTGTTTTTT,CATRPGGGGNTGELFF
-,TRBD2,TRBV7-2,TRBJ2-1,TGTGCCAGCAGCTTAGGCTCGTCTAGCGGGTTAAATGAGCAGTTCTTC,CASSLGSSSGLNEQFF
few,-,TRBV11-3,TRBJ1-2,TGTGCCAGCAGCTTGGGGGCTCTTATTTTCTCGGGACCACTCTACGGCTACACCTTC,CASSLGALIFSGPLYGYTF
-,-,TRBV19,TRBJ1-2,TGTGCCAGTACCCACGACGCCCAGGGTGGCTACACCTTC,CASTHDAQGGYTF
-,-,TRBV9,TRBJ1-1,TGTGCCAGCAGAGAGGAGGGACTTGAAGCTTTCTTT,CASREEGLEAFF
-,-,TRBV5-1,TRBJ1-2,TGCGCCAGCAGCCGAGATCAAGCAGGGTATGGCTACACCTTC,CASSRDQAGYGYTF
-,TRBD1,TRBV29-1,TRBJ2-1,TGCAGCGTTGATTTCGGGACAGCGCCCTACAATGAGCAGTTCTTC,CSVDFGTAPYNEQFF
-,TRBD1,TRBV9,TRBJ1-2,TGTGCCAGCAGAGGTGGACAGGGCTATGGCTACACCTTC,CASRGGQGYGYTF
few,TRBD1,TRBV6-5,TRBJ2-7,TGTGCCAGCAGTAACCGGGACAGGGGAGATGCGGAGCAGTACTTC,CASSNRDRGDAEQYF
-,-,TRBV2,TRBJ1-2,TGTGCCAGCAGTGAGGGGCAGACGGCTGGCTACACCTTC,CASSEGQTAGYTF
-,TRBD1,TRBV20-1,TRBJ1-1,TGCAGTGCTAGTGGGGGACAGGGTCTAAGAGCTTTCTTT,CSASGGQGLRAFF
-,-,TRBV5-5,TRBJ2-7,TGTGCCAGCAGCTTGGACCGGGGTGCGCAGTACTTC,CASSLDRGAQYF
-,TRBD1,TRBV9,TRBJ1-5,TGTGCCAGCAGCGTAAGGCCCAGGGACAGCTATAGCAATCAGCCCCAGCATTTT,CASSVRPRDSYSNQPQHF
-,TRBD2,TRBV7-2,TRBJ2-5,TGTGCCAGCAGCTTAGGAGTTAGCGGGGGGATACAAGAGACCCAGTACTTC,CASSLGVSGGIQETQYF
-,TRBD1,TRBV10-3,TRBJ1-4,TGTGCCATCAGCCCCGGCAGGGGGAGTGAAAAACTGTTTTTT,CAISPGRGSEKLFF
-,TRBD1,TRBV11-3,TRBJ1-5,TGTGCCAGCATCTTAGGACCACACGGGACAGGGCGCAATCAGCCCCAGCATTTT,CASILGPHGTGRNQPQHF